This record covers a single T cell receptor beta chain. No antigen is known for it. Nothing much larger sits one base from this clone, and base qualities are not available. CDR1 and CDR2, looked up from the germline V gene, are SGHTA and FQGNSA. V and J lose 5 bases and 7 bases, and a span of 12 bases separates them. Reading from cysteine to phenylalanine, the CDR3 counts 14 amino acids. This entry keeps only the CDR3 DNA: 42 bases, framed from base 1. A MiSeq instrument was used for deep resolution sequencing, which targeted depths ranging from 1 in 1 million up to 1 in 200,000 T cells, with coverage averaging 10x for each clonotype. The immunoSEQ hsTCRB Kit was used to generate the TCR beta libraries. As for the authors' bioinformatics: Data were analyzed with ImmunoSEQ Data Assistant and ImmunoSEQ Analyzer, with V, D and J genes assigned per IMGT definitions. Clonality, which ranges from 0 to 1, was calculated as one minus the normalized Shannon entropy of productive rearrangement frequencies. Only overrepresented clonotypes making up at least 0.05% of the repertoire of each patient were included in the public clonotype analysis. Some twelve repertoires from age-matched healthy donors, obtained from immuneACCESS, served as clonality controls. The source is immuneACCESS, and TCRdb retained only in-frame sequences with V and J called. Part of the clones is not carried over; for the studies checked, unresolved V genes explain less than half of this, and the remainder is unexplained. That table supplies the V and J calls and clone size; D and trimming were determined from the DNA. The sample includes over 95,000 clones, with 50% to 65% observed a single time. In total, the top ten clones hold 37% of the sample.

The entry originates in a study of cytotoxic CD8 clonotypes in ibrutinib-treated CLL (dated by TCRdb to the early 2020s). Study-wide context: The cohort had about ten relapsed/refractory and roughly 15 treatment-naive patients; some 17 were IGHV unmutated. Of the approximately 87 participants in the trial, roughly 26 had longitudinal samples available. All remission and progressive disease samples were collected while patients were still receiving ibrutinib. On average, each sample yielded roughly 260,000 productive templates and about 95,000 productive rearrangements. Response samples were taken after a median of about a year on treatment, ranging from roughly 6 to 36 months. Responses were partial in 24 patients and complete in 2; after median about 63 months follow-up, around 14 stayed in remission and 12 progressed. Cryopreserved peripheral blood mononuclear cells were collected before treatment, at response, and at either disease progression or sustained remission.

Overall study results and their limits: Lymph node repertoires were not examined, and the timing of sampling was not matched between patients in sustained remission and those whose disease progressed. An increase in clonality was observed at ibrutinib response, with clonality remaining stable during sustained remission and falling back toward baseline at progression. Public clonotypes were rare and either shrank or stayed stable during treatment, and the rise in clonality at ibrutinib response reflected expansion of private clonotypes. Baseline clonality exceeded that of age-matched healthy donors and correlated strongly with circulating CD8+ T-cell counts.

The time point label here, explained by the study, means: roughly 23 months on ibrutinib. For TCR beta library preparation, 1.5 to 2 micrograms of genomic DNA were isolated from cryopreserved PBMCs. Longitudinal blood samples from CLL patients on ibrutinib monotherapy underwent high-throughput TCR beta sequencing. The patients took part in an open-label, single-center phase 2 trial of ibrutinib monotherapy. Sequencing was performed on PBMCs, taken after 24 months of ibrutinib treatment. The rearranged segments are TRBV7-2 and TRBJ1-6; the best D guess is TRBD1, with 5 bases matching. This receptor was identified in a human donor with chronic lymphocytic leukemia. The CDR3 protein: CASSTQGNNSPLHF. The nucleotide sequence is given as TGTGCCAGCAGCACCCAGGGAAACAATTCACCCCTCCACTTT.